These 8 T cell receptor beta chains originate from one sample sequenced in a study of T cell responses to AZD1222 COVID-19 vaccine (dated by TCRdb to 2020 to 2022). Preparation of the library involved the immunoSEQ multiplex PCR assay. In its TCRdb copy, this immuneACCESS table keeps in-frame sequences only and misses some clones. Where compared with another copy, unresolved V genes explain less than half of these, and the others have no known cause. Here the sample has 100,000 to 150,000 clones; roughly 92% occur a single time. The biggest ten clones account for 0.85% to 1.3% of the sample. The time point tag for this specimen amounts to: about 28 days (+/-7) after the second vaccine dose. The material was peripheral blood, obtained 28 days after the second AZD1222 dose. These receptor sequences come from an adult who received the AZD1222 COVID-19 vaccine.

The rearrangement links TRBV11-3 to TRBJ1-6; D not resolved. The V and J ends lost 8 bases and 7 bases respectively, with 12 bases between them. CDR1 is SGHNT and CDR2 is YENEEA in the germline V gene. The CDR3 runs to 13 residues. CDR3: CASREVGNSPLHF. In DNA form, the CDR3 reads TGTGCCAGCCGAGAGGTGGGGAATTCACCCCTCCACTTT.

Comment on this clone: Other nucleotide sequences from this sample produce the same CDR3. The rearrangement links TRBV7-6 to TRBJ1-1; a possible D gene is TRBD1 (5 bases). This CDR3 has 12 residues. Trimming removed 2 bases from V and 7 bases from J, with 8 bases in between. The V gene's germline CDR1 is SGHVS and CDR2 FNYEAQ. This chain's CDR3 is CASSLPQGEAFF. CDR3 sequence (DNA): TGTGCCAGCAGCTTACCCCAGGGTGAAGCTTTCTTT.

The chain carries TRBV19 and TRBJ1-4, with a weak D call TRBD1 (5 bases). Germline V gene lookup returns CDR1 LNHDA and CDR2 SQIVND (reference sequence). Trimming removed 3 bases from V and 8 bases from J, with 13 bases in between. CDR3 size: 14 residues. CDR3 region: CASSIRDEPEKLFF. CDR3 DNA: TGTGCCAGTAGTATCCGGGACGAACCCGAAAAACTGTTTTTT.

J is TRBJ1-5 and V is TRBV29-1; D gene unclear. Trimming removed 0 bases from V and 6 bases from J, with 9 bases in between. CDR3 size: 13 residues. Germline values: CDR1 SQVTM, CDR2 ANQGSEA. CDR3 DNA sequence: TGCAGCGTTGAAGATCGGGTCGGTCAGCCCCAGCATTTT. Translated, it gives CSVEDRVGQPQHF.

The chain employs TRBV28 and TRBJ2-5, with 7 bases that match TRBD1. The germline V gene has CDR1 MDHEN and CDR2 SYDVKM. The CDR3 spans 17 residues. V lost 3 bases and J lost 5; bases outside the gene matches: 15. The CDR3 protein is CASSFSPGQTFGETQYF. The CDR3 bases are TGTGCCAGCAGTTTTTCCCCGGGACAGACTTTTGGGGAGACCCAGTACTTC.

This chain uses TRBV20-1 with TRBJ2-3; 10 bases fit TRBD2. This CDR3 contains 15 residues. CDR1 and CDR2 from the germline V gene are DFQATT and SNEGSKA (reference sequence). V dropped 6 bases and J dropped 2; count of bases not matched to a gene: 8. The CDR3 spells CSASSGGFVTDTQYF. CDR3 nucleotide sequence: TGCAGTGCAAGTAGCGGGGGGTTCGTCACAGATACGCAGTATTTT.

This sequence joins TRBV7-2 and TRBJ2-7; 8 nucleotides line up with TRBD2. This CDR3 has 16 residues. Germline CDR1 is SGHTA and CDR2 is FQGNSA. Trimming at V came to 6 bases and at J to 4 bases, leaving 14 bases not matched to a gene. The CDR3 sequence: CASRLRGGQVWYEQYF. The CDR3 DNA follows: TGTGCCAGCAGACTTCGGGGGGGCCAAGTTTGGTACGAGCAGTACTTC.

The gene calls are TRBV9 and TRBJ2-6, with TRBD1 matching over 7 bases. Germline V lookup: CDR1 SGDLS, CDR2 YYNGEE. The CDR3 is 19 residues long. V lost 5 bases and J lost 0; bases outside the gene matches: 14. Written as DNA, the CDR3 is TGTGCCAGCAGTCCTACAGGGGCGGGCATCAGCTCTGGGGCCAACGTCCTGACTTTC. Translating gives CASSPTGAGISSGANVLTF.